This T cell receptor beta chain was profiled in a study of early T cells in non-severe SARS-CoV-2 infection. The CDR3 is made up of 15 amino acids. The germline V gene has CDR1 SGHDT and CDR2 YYEEEE. Trimming removed 0 bases from V and 6 bases from J, with 14 bases in between. TCRdb re-derived calls from the 5' RACE reads in MiXCR, one entry per CDR3 protein. The sample yields some 76,000 distinct CDR3 sequences, roughly 13% seen once. General observations from the study: Matching results from VDJdb favored anti-spike CD8 responses, leaving private and CD4 specificities undetected.

Only a few counts were recorded for this clonotype. Its antigen remains unknown. The sequence derives from an adult who was a healthcare worker with PCR-confirmed SARS-CoV-2 infection or an uninfected control (not recorded which). This sequence joins TRBV5-6 and TRBJ2-3; tentatively, D is TRBD1 (5 bases). Sequenced sample: whole blood. The CDR3 DNA reads TGTGCCAGCAGCTTGGCACGATGGGGCTGGGATACGCAGTATTTT. It specifies CASSLARWGWDTQYF.